The 32 T cell receptor beta chains given below trace back to one sample, sequenced in a study of metastatic and nonmetastatic thyroid tumors. TCRdb re-processed the PCR reads through MiXCR. In the table there are 7,300 or so clones, approximately 35% of which are singletons. Patients were all untreated before their thyroid surgery. Sequencing was done on a sample of adjacent normal tissue. Every receptor here comes from a female donor with papillary thyroid cancer or a benign thyroid nodule (not recorded which). Some clones in this sample may be carry-over from other donors' samples.

This clone was seen a few times. The CDR3 loop is CSASEDRWYNQPQHF. In DNA form, the CDR3 reads TGCAGTGCTAGTGAAGACAGGTGGTACAATCAGCCCCAGCATTTT. The J gene is TRBJ1-5, the V gene TRBV20-1; possibly TRBD1 for D (6 bases). Germline V CDR1 and CDR2: DFQATT, SNEGSKA (reference sequence). V was pared by 3 bases and J by 3 bases, with 15 bases between. CDR3 length: 15 residues.

This CDR3 reads CASSEGDGGPSYEQYF. CDR3 sequence (DNA): TGTGCCAGCAGTGAAGGTGATGGAGGGCCCTCCTACGAGCAGTACTTC. The chain recombines TRBV6-1 with TRBJ2-7; a possible D gene is TRBD2 (6 bases). CDR1 MNHNS and CDR2 SASEGT come from the germline V gene. Trimming pared 1 base from V and 0 bases from J, leaving 13 bases between. CDR3 length equals 16 residues.

This clone was observed a handful of times. The J gene is TRBJ1-3, the V gene TRBV28; D unresolved. V was cut by 2 bases and J by 5 bases, with 13 bases left in between. The CDR3 totals 15 residues. The germline CDR1 and CDR2 sequences are MDHEN and SYDVKM. The CDR3 is CASSLGRAMRNTIYF. CDR3 in DNA: TGTGCCAGCAGTTTAGGGCGGGCTATGAGAAACACCATATATTTT.

This sequence joins TRBV7-2 and TRBJ1-3, with unresolved D. This CDR3 has 15 residues. From germline, CDR1 is SGHTA and CDR2 FQGNSA. V lost 5 bases, J lost 4 bases, and 15 bases lay in between. CDR3 in DNA: TGTGCCAGCAGCCCGAACACCGGCCGGGGAAACACCATATATTTT. Translated: CASSPNTGRGNTIYF.

This sequence joins TRBV24-1 and TRBJ2-1; TRBD2 matches 7 bases. There are 17 residues in the CDR3. CDR1 and CDR2 (germline): KGHDR, SFDVKD. Trimming at V came to 9 bases and at J to 0 bases, leaving 13 bases not matched to a gene. The CDR3 sequence: CATGEGGLRSSYNEQFF. The CDR3 DNA reads TGTGCCACCGGAGAGGGAGGGCTAAGGAGCTCCTACAATGAGCAGTTCTTC.

This chain joins TRBV20-1 and TRBJ1-6; 7 positions match TRBD1. J lost 6 bases, V lost 1 base, and 6 bases had no gene match. CDR1 is DFQATT, CDR2 SNEGSKA, per germline (reference sequence). The CDR3 is made up of 15 amino acids. CDR3 sequence (DNA): TGCAGTGCTAGAGGCCGGGACAGCCCTAATTCACCCCTCCACTTT. It codes for CSARGRDSPNSPLHF.

This clone is large. This chain uses TRBV25-1 with TRBJ2-7; D call uncertain. V lost 4 bases to trimming and J lost 0 bases, with 7 bases between them. Germline V gives CDR1 MGHDK, CDR2 SYGVNS. The CDR3 has 13 residues. CDR3 DNA: TGTGCCAGCAGTGCCTACATCTCCTACGAGCAGTACTTC. This sequence encodes CASSAYISYEQYF.

This clone has a handful of counts. V usage is TRBV28 and J usage is TRBJ2-2, with unresolved D. Germline V gene data show CDR1 as MDHEN and CDR2 as SYDVKM. V dropped 6 bases and J dropped 5 bases, with 13 bases sitting between them. CDR3 size: 14 residues. DNA of the CDR3: TGTGCCAGCAGATACCAAGCCCGGACCGGGGAGCTGTTTTTT. Protein product: CASRYQARTGELFF. Combining the CDR3 with reference TRBV28 and TRBJ2-2 gives the whole variable domain DVKVTQSSRYLVKRTGEKVFLECVQDMDHENMFWYRQDPGLGLRLIYFSYDVKMKEKGDIPEGYSVSREKKERFSLILESASTNQTSMYLCASRYQARTGELFFGEGSRLTVL.

The V and J genes are TRBV11-2 and TRBJ2-7; perhaps TRBD1 as D (5 bases). CDR3 length: 14 amino acids. Germline CDR1 is SGHAT and CDR2 is FQNNGV. V shed 1 base and J shed 1 base, with 8 bases lying between them. The CDR3 is CASSLGQSSYEQYF. CDR3 nucleotide sequence: TGTGCCAGCAGCTTAGGACAGAGTTCCTACGAGCAGTACTTC.

V gene TRBV24-1 combines with J gene TRBJ1-1; D is unclear. V was trimmed by 9 bases and J by 6 bases, leaving 10 bases between them. CDR1 and CDR2 (germline): KGHDR, SFDVKD. This CDR3 region has 11 residues. In nucleotides, the CDR3 is TGTGCCACCTCTTCGGAAGCTGAAGCTTTCTTT. Protein sequence: CATSSEAEAFF.

This clone appeared a few times. This chain joins TRBV6-1 and TRBJ1-5, with D possibly TRBD1 on 5 matching bases. This CDR3 region has 15 residues. V was trimmed by 4 bases and J by 5 bases, leaving 15 bases between them. Germline-derived CDR1 and CDR2 are MNHNS and SASEGT. CDR3 region: CASSVYDGGDQPQHF. The DNA of the CDR3 is TGTGCCAGCAGTGTCTACGACGGGGGGGATCAGCCCCAGCATTTT.

This clone came up once. The V call is TRBV7-8, the J call TRBJ2-1; possible D gene TRBD1, 6 bases. Trimming stripped 6 bases from V and 12 bases from J, with 21 bases between. CDR1 and CDR2 (germline): SGHVS, FQNEAQ. The CDR3 spans 14 residues. Here the CDR3 DNA reads TGTGCCAGCAGGACCGGGACACTCAACTTTGTGCAGTTCTTC. Amino acids: CASRTGTLNFVQFF.

CDR3 in amino acids: CASSQWESSYEQYF. CDR3 DNA: TGCGCCAGCAGCCAGTGGGAGAGCTCCTACGAGCAGTACTTC. This chain joins TRBV4-3 and TRBJ2-7; maybe TRBD2 (5 bases). This CDR3 is built from 14 residues. V lost 3 bases and J lost 0, with 9 bases in between. Germline CDR1 LGHNA, CDR2 YSLEER.

The J gene is TRBJ2-1, the V gene TRBV20-1; 12 bases are a match to TRBD2. The ends lost 6 bases at V and 4 bases at J; junction bases unmatched: 1. Looked up from germline, CDR1 is DFQATT and CDR2 is SNEGSKA (reference sequence). This CDR3 region has 13 residues. The CDR3 sequence is CSAGTSGYNEQFF. The CDR3 DNA is TGCAGTGCAGGGACTAGCGGGTACAATGAGCAGTTCTTC.

The sample holds many counts of this clone. The chain links TRBV18 to TRBJ1-1; 7 nucleotides align to TRBD1. The CDR3 length is 15 residues. Germline V gene data show CDR1 as KGHSH and CDR2 as LQKENI. V shed 6 bases and J 1 base; nucleotides not matched to a gene: 8. The CDR3 sequence is CASSEAQGRNTEAFF. The CDR3 nucleotides read TGTGCCAGCTCGGAAGCACAGGGGCGGAACACTGAAGCTTTCTTT.

This clone has a count of ten or more. The V call is TRBV13, the J call TRBJ2-3; D possibly matches TRBD1 or TRBD2 (5 bases each). The CDR3 contains 15 residues. The germline CDR1 and CDR2 sequences are PRHDT and FYEKMQ (reference sequence). V dropped 5 bases and J dropped 2 bases, with 14 bases sitting between them. The CDR3: CASSVRGFNTDTQYF. Here the CDR3 DNA reads TGTGCCAGCAGCGTCCGGGGCTTCAACACAGATACGCAGTATTTT.

This clone came up many times. The genes are TRBV18 and TRBJ2-1; D is uncertain. The CDR3 has 15 amino acids. V shed 1 base and J shed 0 bases, with 7 bases lying between them. Germline V gene sequence: CDR1 KGHSH, CDR2 LQKENI. The CDR3 sequence is CASSPLDSSYNEQFF. In nucleotides, the CDR3 is TGTGCCAGCTCACCACTTGATAGCTCCTACAATGAGCAGTTCTTC.

V is TRBV6-2 or TRBV6-3 and J is TRBJ1-1, with D possibly matching TRBD1 (6 bases). V shed 7 bases and J shed 6 bases, with 24 bases lying between them. This CDR3 region has 16 residues. Germline lookup yields CDR1 MNHEY and CDR2 SVGEGT. The CDR3 bases are TGTGCCAGCAATAAAGGGACATCGCACTTTGACGCTGAAGCTTTCTTT. It translates to CASNKGTSHFDAEAFF.

This clone was observed a few times. J is TRBJ1-3 and V is TRBV6-1; 10 bases match TRBD1. Germline CDR1 reads MNHNS; CDR2 reads SASEGT. The trim removed 8 bases at V and 6 bases at J, leaving 13 bases unmatched. The CDR3 covers 16 residues. The DNA of the CDR3 is TGTGCCAGCGGATCCTTAGGACAGGGGGGCGAAAACACCATATATTTT. Encoded protein: CASGSLGQGGENTIYF.

This clone has only a few counts. The chain carries TRBV10-3 and TRBJ2-1; possible D gene TRBD2, 6 bases. Germline values: CDR1 ENHRY, CDR2 SYGVKD. Deletions cut 8 bases from V and 3 bases from J, with 14 bases between. The CDR3 length is 14 residues. The CDR3 coding sequence is TGTGCCATCGGAGGGATATGGGGCTACAATGAGCAGTTCTTC. Protein sequence: CAIGGIWGYNEQFF.

V and J are TRBV7-9 and TRBJ2-5, with TRBD2 matching over 13 bases. The CDR3 length is 19 residues. The junction had 11 bases not matched to a gene; V was cut back by 3 bases and J by 1 base. Germline V gene sequence: CDR1 SEHNR, CDR2 FQNEAQ (reference sequence). CDR3 sequence (DNA): TGTGCCAGCAGCTTCTTCCGAAGGACTAGCGGGAGCCTCCAAGAGACCCAGTACTTC. As protein: CASSFFRRTSGSLQETQYF.

By share, this clone ranks as medium-sized. The chain carries TRBV28 and TRBJ2-1; D gene uncertain. Trimming pared 5 bases from V and 0 bases from J, leaving 17 bases between. This CDR3 contains 17 residues. Germline values: CDR1 MDHEN, CDR2 SYDVKM. Written as DNA, the CDR3 is TGTGCCAGCAGTCCTCGGGTCGGAGCCAGCTCCTACAATGAGCAGTTCTTC. It encodes CASSPRVGASSYNEQFF.

The chain uses TRBV18 and TRBJ2-5; tentative D call: TRBD2 (6 bases). The germline gives CDR1 KGHSH, CDR2 LQKENI. The CDR3 spans 13 residues. The V gene lost 3 bases and the J gene lost 4 bases, with 9 bases spanning the gap. The CDR3 nucleotides read TGTGCCAGCTCACCGGGAGGAGGAGAGACCCAGTACTTC. Translation gives CASSPGGGETQYF.

The chain has TRBV27 and TRBJ2-1; either TRBD1 or TRBD2 may supply D (6 bases each). Germline assignment: CDR1 MNHEY and CDR2 SMNVEV (reference sequence). CDR3 length equals 15 residues. V was shortened by 6 bases and J by 9 bases, with 21 bases between the two germline ends. This chain's CDR3 is CASRKGGSRGGEQFF. CDR3 nucleotides: TGTGCCAGCAGAAAAGGGGGGAGCCGCGGCGGTGAGCAGTTCTTC.

This sequence joins TRBV6-1 and TRBJ1-5; 7 positions agree with TRBD1. CDR1 and CDR2 from the germline V gene are MNHNS and SASEGT. The CDR3 is made up of 14 amino acids. Unmatched junction bases numbered 8, after V lost 6 bases and J lost 6 bases. CDR3 in amino acids: CASSTATGRQPQHF. The CDR3 DNA reads TGTGCCAGCAGCACCGCGACAGGGCGTCAGCCCCAGCATTTT.

This clone was picked up a small number of times. The V and J genes are TRBV4-2 and TRBJ2-7; D possibly corresponds to TRBD1 (5 bases). V was cut by 2 bases and J by 0 bases, with 11 bases left in between. Per germline, CDR1 LGHNA and CDR2 YNFKEQ. There are 15 residues in the CDR3. CDR3 bases: TGTGCCAGCAGCCAATCACAGGAGAGCTCCTACGAGCAGTACTTC. Residues: CASSQSQESSYEQYF.

This clone was seen only a few times. J is TRBJ1-3 and V is TRBV6-5; unclear D gene. V was pared by 0 bases and J by 1 base, with 7 bases between. The germline V gene has CDR1 MNHEY and CDR2 SVGAGI. This CDR3 comprises 15 residues. The CDR3 nucleotides are TGTGCCAGCAGTTACTCGGGAGGGTCTGGAAACACCATATATTTT. Amino acid sequence: CASSYSGGSGNTIYF.

The sample holds a few counts of this clone. V gene TRBV25-1 combines with J gene TRBJ1-2; the D gene is possibly TRBD1 (5 bases). The CDR3 runs to 15 residues. Germline CDR1 reads MGHDK; CDR2 reads SYGVNS. The V end was cut by 2 bases, the J end by 2 bases, with 12 bases between. CDR3 sequence reads: CASSEGGTTNYGYTF. Written as DNA, the CDR3 is TGTGCCAGCAGTGAAGGGGGGACCACCAACTATGGCTACACCTTC.

This clone was observed a few times. The V gene is TRBV6-4, the J gene TRBJ2-7, with 7 bases that match TRBD1. The CDR3 extends over 15 amino acids. Trimming took 5 bases from V and 2 from J; bases not matched to a gene: 9. Looked up from germline, CDR1 is MRHNA and CDR2 is SNTAGT. The CDR3 DNA follows: TGTGCCAGCAGTTCGACGGGACAGCACGCCTACGAGCAGTACTTC. This gives the protein CASSSTGQHAYEQYF.

Details on this clone: This is likely a read error, given that the CDR3 carries no conserved phenylalanine or tryptophan at its end. The DNA is omitted, as the CDR3 cannot be located on it reliably, and the CDR3 follows TCRdb's listing. The rearrangement joins TRBV6-1 to TRBJ2-7; TRBD1, the D gene given by the table, was not confirmed from the DNA. The CDR3 region is 16 residues in length, termini included. Looked up from germline, CDR1 is MNHNS and CDR2 is SASEGT. The CDR3 sequence: CASSVEGRGYTYEHYI.

J is TRBJ1-1 and V is TRBV11-2; no clear D. Germline V lookup: CDR1 SGHAT, CDR2 FQNNGV. V was cut by 8 bases and J by 0 bases, with 10 bases left in between. This CDR3 contains 13 residues. The CDR3 bases are TGTGCCAGCGGCTGGACCTTGAACACTGAAGCTTTCTTT. This translates into CASGWTLNTEAFF.

This clone was detected a few times. The chain uses TRBV6-5 and TRBJ2-5; D is unresolved. V lost 7 bases to trimming and J lost 4 bases, with 16 bases between them. The CDR3 has 14 residues. Germline loops: CDR1 MNHEY, CDR2 SVGAGI. In nucleotides, the CDR3 is TGTGCCAGCACTTTGGACCCCGAAGGAGAGACCCAGTACTTC. Residues: CASTLDPEGETQYF.